The sequence of this T cell receptor (beta chain) was determined in a study of T cells in Graves' hyperthyroidism and ophthalmopathy. Regarding this clonotype: Its target is not known.

Germline values: CDR1 LNHDA, CDR2 SQIVND (reference sequence). The CDR3 runs to 13 residues. V was pared by 8 bases and J by 6 bases, with 16 bases between. Regions amplified from RNA transcripts were the TCR beta CDR3 regions. HTBI primers were the set used in a first-round RT-PCR of the TCR CDR3. TCRdb re-analysed the multiplex PCR reads in MiXCR, keeping a single row per CDR3 protein. The data show approximately 560,000 distinct CDR3 sequences, around 42% seen once. Diagnostic decisions used clinical symptoms, serum thyroxine and TRAb, thyroid ultrasound and orbital computed tomography. Study-wide points: In the blood, most expanded thyroid clonotypes above 0.001 appeared as well.

Sequenced material: peripheral blood or thyroid tissue (not recorded which). The sequence derives from a woman younger than 30 with Graves' hyperthyroidism. This chain joins TRBV19 and TRBJ1-2; D might be TRBD1 (5 bases). Written as DNA, the CDR3 is TGTGCCAGTCCACAGGTCCATGGGGATGGCTACACCTTC. Amino acids: CASPQVHGDGYTF.